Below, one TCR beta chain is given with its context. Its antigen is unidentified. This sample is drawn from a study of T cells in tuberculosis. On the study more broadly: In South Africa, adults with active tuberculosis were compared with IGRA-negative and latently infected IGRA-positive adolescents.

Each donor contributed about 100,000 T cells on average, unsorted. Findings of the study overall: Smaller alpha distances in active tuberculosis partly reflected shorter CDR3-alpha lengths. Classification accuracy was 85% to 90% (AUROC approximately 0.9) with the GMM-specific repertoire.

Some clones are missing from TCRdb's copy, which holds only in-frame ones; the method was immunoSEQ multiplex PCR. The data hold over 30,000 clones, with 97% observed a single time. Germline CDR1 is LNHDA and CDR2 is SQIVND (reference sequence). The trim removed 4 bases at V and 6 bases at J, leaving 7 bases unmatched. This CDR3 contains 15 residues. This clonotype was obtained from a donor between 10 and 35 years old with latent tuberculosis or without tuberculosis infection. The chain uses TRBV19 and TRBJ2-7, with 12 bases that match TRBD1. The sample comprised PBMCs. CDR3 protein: CASSTWDRGRLEQYF. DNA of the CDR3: TGTGCCAGTAGTACCTGGGACAGGGGGCGCCTCGAGCAGTACTTC.